This TCR beta chain was sequenced for a study of shared clonotypes between healthy human individuals. The study's findings and limits: Specimens sampled were limited to blood, with tissue repertoires likely differing.

This clone occurred once. Its antigen is still unknown. Clones were sequenced by immunoSEQ multiplex PCR, and TCRdb holds only the in-frame ones, with some missing. Of roughly 2,500,000 clones in the sample, approximately 93% were seen once. CDR3 length: 16 residues. Germline V gene data show CDR1 as SGHAT and CDR2 as FQNNGV. V was cut by 2 bases and J by 6 bases, with 16 bases left in between. This receptor was taken from a man between 18 and 29 years old in good health. Some clones in this sample may be carry-over from other donors' samples. The sample comprised naive CD4+ T cells from PBMCs. As for subset: CD45RA+ positively selected. The gene calls are TRBV11-2 and TRBJ2-2; possible D gene TRBD1, 5 bases. The CDR3 DNA sequence: TGTGCCAGCAGCTTACACCGGCAGGGAATCCCCGGGGAGCTGTTTTTT. This encodes CASSLHRQGIPGELFF.